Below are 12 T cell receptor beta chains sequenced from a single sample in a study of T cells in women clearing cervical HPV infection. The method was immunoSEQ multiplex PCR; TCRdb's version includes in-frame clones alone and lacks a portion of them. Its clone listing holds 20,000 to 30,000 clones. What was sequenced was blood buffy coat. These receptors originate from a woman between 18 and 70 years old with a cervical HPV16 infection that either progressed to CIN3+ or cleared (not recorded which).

CDR3 in amino acids: CASSTQQAEAFF. The covered CDR3 bases are TGCGCCAGCAGCACCCAACAGGCAGAA. V gene TRBV5-1 combines with J gene TRBJ1-1; D is possibly TRBD1 (5 bases). The CDR3 is cut off 3 residues early in the read; its end comes from the germline J gene. The CDR3 runs to 12 residues. In germline, CDR1 is SGHRS, CDR2 YFSETQ.

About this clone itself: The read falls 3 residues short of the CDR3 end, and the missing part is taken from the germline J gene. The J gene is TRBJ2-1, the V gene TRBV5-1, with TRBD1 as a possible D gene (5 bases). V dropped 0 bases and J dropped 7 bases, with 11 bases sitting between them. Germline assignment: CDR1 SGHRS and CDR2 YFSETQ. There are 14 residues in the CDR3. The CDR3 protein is CASSLVQGWNEQFF. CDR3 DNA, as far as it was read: TGCGCCAGCAGCTTGGTGCAGGGTTGGAATGAG.

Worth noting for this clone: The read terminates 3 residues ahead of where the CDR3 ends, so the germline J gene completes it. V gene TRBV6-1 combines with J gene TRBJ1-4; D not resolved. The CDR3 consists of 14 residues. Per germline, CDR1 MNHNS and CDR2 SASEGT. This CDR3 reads CASSEEGRGSPLFF. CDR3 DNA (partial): TGTGCCAGCAGTGAAGAGGGCCGAGGGTCACCA.

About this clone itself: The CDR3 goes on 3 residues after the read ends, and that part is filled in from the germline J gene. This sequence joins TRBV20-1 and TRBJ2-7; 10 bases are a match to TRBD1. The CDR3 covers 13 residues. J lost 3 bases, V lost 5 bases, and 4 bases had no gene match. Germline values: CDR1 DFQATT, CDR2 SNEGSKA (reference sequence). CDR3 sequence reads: CSADGQGVYEQYF. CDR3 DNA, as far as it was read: TGCAGTGCTGACGGACAGGGGGTCTACGAG.

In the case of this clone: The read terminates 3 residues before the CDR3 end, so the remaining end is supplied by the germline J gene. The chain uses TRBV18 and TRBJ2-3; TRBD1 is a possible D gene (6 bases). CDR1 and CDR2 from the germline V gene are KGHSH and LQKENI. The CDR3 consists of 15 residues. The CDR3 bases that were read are TGTGCCAGCTCCGCCTCCCAGGGGCGAAGTCAGCCG. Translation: CASSASQGRSQP. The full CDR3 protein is CASSASQGRSQPQYF.

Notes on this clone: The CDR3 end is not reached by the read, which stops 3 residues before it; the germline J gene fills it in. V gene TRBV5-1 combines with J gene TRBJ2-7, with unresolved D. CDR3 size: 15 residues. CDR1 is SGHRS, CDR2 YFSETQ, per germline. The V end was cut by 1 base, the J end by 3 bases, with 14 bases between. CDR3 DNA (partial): TGCGCCAGCAGCTTGCACCCGGGTACCAACTACGAG. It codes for CASSLHPGTNYE. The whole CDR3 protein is CASSLHPGTNYEQYF.

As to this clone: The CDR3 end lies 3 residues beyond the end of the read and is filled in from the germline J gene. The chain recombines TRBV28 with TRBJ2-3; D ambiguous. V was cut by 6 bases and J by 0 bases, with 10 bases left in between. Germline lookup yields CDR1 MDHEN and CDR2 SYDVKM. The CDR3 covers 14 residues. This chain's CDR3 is CASSPRPSTDTQYF. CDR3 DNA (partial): TGTGCCAGCAGCCCCCGTCCTAGCACAGATACG. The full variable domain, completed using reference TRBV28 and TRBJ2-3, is DVKVTQSSRYLVKRTGEKVFLECVQDMDHENMFWYRQDPGLGLRLIYFSYDVKMKEKGDIPEGYSVSREKKERFSLILESASTNQTSMYLCASSPRPSTDTQYFGPGTRLTVL.

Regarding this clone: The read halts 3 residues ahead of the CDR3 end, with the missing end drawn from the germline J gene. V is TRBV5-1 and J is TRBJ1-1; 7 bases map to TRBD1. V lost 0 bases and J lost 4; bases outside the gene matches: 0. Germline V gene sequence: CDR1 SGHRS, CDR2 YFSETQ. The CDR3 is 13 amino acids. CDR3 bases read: TGCGCCAGCAGCTTGGACAGGGGCACTGAA. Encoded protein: CASSLDRGTE. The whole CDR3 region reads CASSLDRGTEAFF.

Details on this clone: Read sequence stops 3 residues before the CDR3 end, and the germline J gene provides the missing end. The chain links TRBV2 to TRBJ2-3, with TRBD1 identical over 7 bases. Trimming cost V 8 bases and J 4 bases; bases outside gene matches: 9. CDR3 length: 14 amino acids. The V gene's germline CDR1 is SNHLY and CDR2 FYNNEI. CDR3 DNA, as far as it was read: TGTGCCAGCCCCGGGGCGAGGGGGCCAGATACG. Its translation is CASPGARGPDT. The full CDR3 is CASPGARGPDTQYF.

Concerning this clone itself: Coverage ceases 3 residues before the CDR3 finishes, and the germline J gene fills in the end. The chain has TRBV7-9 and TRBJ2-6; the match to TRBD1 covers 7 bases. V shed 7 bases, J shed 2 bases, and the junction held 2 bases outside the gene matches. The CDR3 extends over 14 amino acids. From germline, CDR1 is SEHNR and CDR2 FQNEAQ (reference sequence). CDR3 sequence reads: CASTTGAGANVLTF. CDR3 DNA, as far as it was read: TGTGCCAGCACAACAGGGGCTGGGGCCAACGTC.

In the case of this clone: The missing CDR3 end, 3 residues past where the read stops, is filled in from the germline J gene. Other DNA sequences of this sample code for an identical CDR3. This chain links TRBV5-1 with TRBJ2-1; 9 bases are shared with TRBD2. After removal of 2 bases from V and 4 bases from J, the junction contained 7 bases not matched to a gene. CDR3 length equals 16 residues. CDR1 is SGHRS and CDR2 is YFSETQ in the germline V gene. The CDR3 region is CASSFVAGVAYNEQFF. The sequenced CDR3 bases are TGCGCCAGCAGCTTCGTAGCGGGAGTTGCTTACAATGAG.

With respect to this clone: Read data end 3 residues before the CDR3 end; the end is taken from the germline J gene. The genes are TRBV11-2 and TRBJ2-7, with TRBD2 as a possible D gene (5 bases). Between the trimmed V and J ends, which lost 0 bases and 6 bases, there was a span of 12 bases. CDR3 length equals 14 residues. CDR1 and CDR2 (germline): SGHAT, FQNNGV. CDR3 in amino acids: CASSLDWASSEQYF. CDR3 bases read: TGTGCCAGCAGCTTAGATTGGGCTAGCTCCGAG.